This T cell receptor (beta chain) was captured in a study of cytomegalovirus exposure and HLA in healthy donors. The study's findings and limits: Accurate prediction of most subjects' HLA-A and HLA-B alleles from TCR beta sequences was reported. Later analysis showed most CMV-associated TCR beta chains appearing HLA-restricted.

PCR involved 60 Vbeta and 13 Jbeta primers. Sequencing was performed with immunoSEQ multiplex PCR; in TCRdb, only in-frame clones are kept and a portion is missing. The repertoire holds fewer than 55,000 clones, with about two thirds as singletons. V lost 4 bases, J lost 2 bases, and 9 bases lay in between. Germline V gene sequence: CDR1 SGHNT, CDR2 YYREEE (reference sequence). The CDR3 has 13 residues. This clone was recorded only once. Its antigen is unidentified. The rearrangement links TRBV5-4 to TRBJ2-5; D might be TRBD2 (6 bases). The source is a man in his sixties in good health and CMV-seropositive. Sequences were obtained from PBMCs. This chain's CDR3 is CASSGGLQETQYF. The CDR3 nucleotides are TGTGCCAGCAGCGGGGGACTTCAAGAGACCCAGTACTTC.